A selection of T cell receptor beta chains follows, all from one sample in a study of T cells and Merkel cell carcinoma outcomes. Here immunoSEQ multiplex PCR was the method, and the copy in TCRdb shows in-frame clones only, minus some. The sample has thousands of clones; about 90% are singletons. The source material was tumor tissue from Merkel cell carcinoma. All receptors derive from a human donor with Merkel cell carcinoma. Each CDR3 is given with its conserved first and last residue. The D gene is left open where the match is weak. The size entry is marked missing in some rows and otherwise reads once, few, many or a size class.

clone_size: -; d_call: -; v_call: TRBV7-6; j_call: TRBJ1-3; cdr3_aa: CASSLVLQGSGNTIYF; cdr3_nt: TGTGCCAGCAGCTTAGTACTTCAGGGGTCAGGAAACACCATATATTTT
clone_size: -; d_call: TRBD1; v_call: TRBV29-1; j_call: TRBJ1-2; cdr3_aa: CSVQTGGGGYTF; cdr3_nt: TGCAGCGTTCAAACAGGGGGGGGTGGCTACACCTTC
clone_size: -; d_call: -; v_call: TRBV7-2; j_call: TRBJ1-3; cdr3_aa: CASSLDRGNTIYF; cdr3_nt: TGTGCCAGCAGCTTAGACAGGGGAAACACCATATATTTT
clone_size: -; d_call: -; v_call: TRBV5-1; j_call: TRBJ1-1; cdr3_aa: CASSLQGGALNTEAFF; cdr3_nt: TGCGCCAGCAGCTTACAGGGCGGGGCCCTGAACACTGAAGCTTTCTTT
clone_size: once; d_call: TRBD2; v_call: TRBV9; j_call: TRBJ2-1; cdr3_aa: CASSVTRSGGPSSREQFF; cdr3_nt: TGTGCCAGCAGCGTAACGAGAAGCGGGGGGCCCTCCTCACGGGAGCAGTTCTTC
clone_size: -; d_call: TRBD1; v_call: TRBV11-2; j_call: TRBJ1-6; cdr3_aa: CASSSVRDRGNSPLHF; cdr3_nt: TGTGCCAGCAGCTCCGTGCGGGACAGGGGTAATTCACCCCTCCACTTT
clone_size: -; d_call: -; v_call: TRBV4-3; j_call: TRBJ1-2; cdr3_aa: CASSQTSKAYGYTF; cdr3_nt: TGCGCCAGCAGCCAAACCTCCAAGGCCTATGGTTACACCTTC
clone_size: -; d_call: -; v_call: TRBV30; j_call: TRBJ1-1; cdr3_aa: CAWSVPRVWGTEAFF; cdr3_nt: TGTGCCTGGAGTGTACCCCGGGTTTGGGGCACTGAAGCTTTCTTT
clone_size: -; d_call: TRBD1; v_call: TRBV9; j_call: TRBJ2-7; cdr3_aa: CASSGLGQAPLSEQYF; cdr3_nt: TGTGCCAGCAGCGGCCTTGGACAGGCCCCCCTCAGCGAGCAGTACTTC
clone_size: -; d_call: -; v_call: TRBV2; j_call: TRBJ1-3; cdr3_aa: CASIPLGGNTIYF; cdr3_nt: TGTGCCAGCATCCCGTTGGGGGGAAACACCATATATTTT
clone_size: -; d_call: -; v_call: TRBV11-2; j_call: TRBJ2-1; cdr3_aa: CASSLTGNEQFF; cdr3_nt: TGTGCCAGCAGCTTGACGGGCAATGAGCAGTTCTTC
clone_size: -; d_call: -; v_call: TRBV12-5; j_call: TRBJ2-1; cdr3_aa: CASGLGYNEQFF; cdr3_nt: TGTGCTAGTGGTTTGGGGTACAATGAGCAGTTCTTC
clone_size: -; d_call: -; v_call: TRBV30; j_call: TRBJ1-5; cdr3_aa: CAWSVKGFNQPQHF; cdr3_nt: TGTGCCTGGAGTGTAAAGGGGTTCAATCAGCCCCAGCATTTT
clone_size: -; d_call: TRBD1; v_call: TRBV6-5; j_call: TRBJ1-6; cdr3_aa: CASSTTGDYNSPLHF; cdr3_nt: TGTGCCAGCAGTACGACAGGGGATTATAATTCACCCCTCCACTTT
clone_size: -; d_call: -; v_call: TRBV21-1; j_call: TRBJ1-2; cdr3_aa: CASNPGVVYGYTF; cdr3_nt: TGTGCCAGCAACCCGGGGGTGGTCTATGGCTACACCTTC
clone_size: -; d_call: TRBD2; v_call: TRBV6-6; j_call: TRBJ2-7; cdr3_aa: CASRAGTSEYEQYF; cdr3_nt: TGTGCCAGCAGGGCCGGGACTAGCGAATACGAGCAGTACTTC
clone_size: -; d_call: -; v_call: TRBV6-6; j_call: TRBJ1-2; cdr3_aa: CASSYSGTGYTF; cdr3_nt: TGTGCCAGCAGTTACTCGGGAACTGGCTACACCTTC
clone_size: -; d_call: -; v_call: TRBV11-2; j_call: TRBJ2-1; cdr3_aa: CASSLAYSSYNEQFF; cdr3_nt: TGTGCCAGCAGCTTAGCCTACAGTTCCTACAATGAGCAGTTCTTC
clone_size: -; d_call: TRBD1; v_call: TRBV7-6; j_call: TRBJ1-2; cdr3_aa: CASSLVPGARGRGNGYTF; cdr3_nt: TGTGCCAGCAGCTTAGTTCCGGGGGCCAGGGGGCGCGGGAATGGCTACACCTTC
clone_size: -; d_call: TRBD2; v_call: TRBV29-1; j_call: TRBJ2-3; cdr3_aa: CSVSLAGRTDTQYF; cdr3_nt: TGCAGCGTCTCCTTAGCGGGGCGCACAGATACGCAGTATTTT
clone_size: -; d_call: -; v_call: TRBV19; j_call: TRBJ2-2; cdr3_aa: CASSTRGRGNTGELFF; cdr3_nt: TGTGCCAGTAGTACCAGGGGCAGGGGGAACACCGGGGAGCTGTTTTTT
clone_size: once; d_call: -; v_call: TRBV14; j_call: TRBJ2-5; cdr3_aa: CASSPIGVQETQYF; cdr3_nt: TGTGCCAGCAGCCCTATCGGGGTCCAAGAGACCCAGTACTTC
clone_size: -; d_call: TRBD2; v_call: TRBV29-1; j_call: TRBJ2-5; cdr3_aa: CSVRLAGGRLRETQYF; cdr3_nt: TGCAGCGTTCGCCTAGCGGGGGGCCGCCTTCGTGAGACCCAGTACTTC
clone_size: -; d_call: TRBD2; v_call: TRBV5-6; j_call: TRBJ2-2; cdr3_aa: CASSLGQAGATGELFF; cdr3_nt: TGTGCCAGCAGCTTGGGTCAAGCGGGGGCGACCGGGGAGCTGTTTTTT
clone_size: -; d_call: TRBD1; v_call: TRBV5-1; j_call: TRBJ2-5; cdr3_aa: CASSDGRGETQYF; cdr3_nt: TGCGCCAGCAGCGATGGCAGGGGGGAGACCCAGTACTTC
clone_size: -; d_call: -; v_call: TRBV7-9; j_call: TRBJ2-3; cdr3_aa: CASSLALQGAQYF; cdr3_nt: TGTGCCAGCAGCTTAGCGTTACAGGGTGCGCAGTATTTT
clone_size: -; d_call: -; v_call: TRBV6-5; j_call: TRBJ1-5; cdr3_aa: CASSQDRNQPQHF; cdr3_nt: TGTGCCAGCAGTCAAGATCGCAATCAGCCCCAGCATTTT
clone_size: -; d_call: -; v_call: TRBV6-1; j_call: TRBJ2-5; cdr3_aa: CASRTGRGETQYF; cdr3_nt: TGTGCCAGCCGGACAGGGAGGGGAGAGACCCAGTACTTC
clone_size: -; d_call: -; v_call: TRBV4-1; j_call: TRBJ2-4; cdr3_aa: CASSQGASGTNDGIQYF; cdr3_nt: TGCGCCAGCAGCCAAGGTGCCTCCGGGACAAATGACGGCATTCAGTACTTC
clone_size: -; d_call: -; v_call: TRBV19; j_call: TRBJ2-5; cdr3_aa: CASSMGRGLGETQYF; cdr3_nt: TGTGCCAGTAGTATGGGGCGGGGTCTGGGGGAGACCCAGTACTTC
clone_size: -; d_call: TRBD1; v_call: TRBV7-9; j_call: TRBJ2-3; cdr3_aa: CASSPRTGSNTDTQYF; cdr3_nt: TGTGCCAGCAGCCCGCGGACAGGGAGTAACACAGATACGCAGTATTTT
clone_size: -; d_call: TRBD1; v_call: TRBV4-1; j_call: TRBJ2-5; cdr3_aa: CASSQTTSGTGEQETQYF; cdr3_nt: TGCGCCAGCAGCCAGACAACCTCCGGGACAGGGGAACAAGAGACCCAGTACTTC
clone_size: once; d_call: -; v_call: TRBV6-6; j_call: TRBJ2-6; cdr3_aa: CASTTQGGSGANVLTF; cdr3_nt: TGTGCCAGCACCACTCAGGGGGGATCTGGGGCCAACGTCCTGACTTTC
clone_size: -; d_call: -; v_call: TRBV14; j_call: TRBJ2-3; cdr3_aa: CASSDSRGPDTQYF; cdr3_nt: TGTGCCAGCAGCGACTCCCGAGGCCCAGATACGCAGTATTTT
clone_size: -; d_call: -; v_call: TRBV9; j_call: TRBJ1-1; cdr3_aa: CASSPDWGVTEAFF; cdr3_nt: TGTGCCAGCAGCCCCGATTGGGGAGTAACTGAAGCTTTCTTT
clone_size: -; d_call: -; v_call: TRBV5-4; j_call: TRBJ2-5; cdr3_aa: CASSLVLQETQYF; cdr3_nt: TGTGCCAGCAGCTTGGTTCTTCAGGAGACCCAGTACTTC
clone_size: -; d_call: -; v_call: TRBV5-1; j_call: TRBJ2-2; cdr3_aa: CASSLVAGPSGELFF; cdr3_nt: TGCGCCAGCAGCTTGGTTGCCGGCCCTTCCGGGGAGCTGTTTTTT
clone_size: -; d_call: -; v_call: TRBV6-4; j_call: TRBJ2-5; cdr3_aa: CASSARADAETQYF; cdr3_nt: TGTGCCAGCAGTGCCAGGGCCGATGCAGAGACCCAGTACTTC
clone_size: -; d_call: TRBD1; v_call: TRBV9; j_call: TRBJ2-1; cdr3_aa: CASSVGQGGDEQFF; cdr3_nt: TGTGCCAGCAGCGTAGGACAGGGTGGCGATGAGCAGTTCTTC
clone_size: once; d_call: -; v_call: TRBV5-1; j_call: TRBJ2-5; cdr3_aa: CASSEGHGVPETQYF; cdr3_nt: TGCGCCAGCAGCGAGGGACATGGGGTTCCAGAGACCCAGTACTTC
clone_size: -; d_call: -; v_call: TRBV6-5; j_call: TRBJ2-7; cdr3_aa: CASTRKGMGEQYF; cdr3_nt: TGTGCCAGCACTAGGAAGGGGATGGGGGAGCAGTACTTC
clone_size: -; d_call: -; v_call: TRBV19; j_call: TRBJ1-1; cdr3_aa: CATYPERNTEAFF; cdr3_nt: TGTGCCACTTACCCGGAGAGGAACACTGAAGCTTTCTTT
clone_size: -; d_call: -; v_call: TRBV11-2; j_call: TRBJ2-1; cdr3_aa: CASSLDRLADEQFF; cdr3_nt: TGTGCCAGCAGCTTAGATAGGCTCGCCGATGAGCAGTTCTTC
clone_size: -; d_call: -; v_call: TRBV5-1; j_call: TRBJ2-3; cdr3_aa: CASSSGTSRLTDTQYF; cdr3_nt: TGCGCCAGCAGCTCTGGGACGTCCCGGCTCACAGATACGCAGTATTTT
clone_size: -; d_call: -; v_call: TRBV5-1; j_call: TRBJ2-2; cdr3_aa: CASSLWTDANTGELFF; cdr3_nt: TGCGCCAGCAGCTTATGGACGGACGCGAACACCGGGGAGCTGTTTTTT
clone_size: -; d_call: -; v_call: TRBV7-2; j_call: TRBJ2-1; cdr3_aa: CASSLSNAGEQFF; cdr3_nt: TGTGCCAGCAGCTTAAGCAATGCCGGTGAGCAGTTCTTC
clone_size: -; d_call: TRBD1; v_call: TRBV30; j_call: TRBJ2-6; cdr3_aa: CAWSAPGQRSGANVLTF; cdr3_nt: TGTGCCTGGAGTGCTCCGGGACAGCGCTCTGGGGCCAACGTCCTGACTTTC
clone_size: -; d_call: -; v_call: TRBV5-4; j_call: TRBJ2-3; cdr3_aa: CASSPWTATDTQYF; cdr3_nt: TGTGCCAGCAGCCCATGGACAGCCACAGATACGCAGTATTTT
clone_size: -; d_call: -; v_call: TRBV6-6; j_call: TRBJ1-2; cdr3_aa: CASTAPPVFYYGYTF; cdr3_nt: TGTGCCAGCACTGCCCCGCCTGTTTTTTATTATGGCTACACCTTC
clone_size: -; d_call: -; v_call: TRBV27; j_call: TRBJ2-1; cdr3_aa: CASNLSGFPYNEQFF; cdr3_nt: TGTGCCAGCAATCTTAGCGGATTCCCCTACAATGAGCAGTTCTTC
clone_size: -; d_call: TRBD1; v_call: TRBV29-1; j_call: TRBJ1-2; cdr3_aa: CSVTRDRINYGYTF; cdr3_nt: TGCAGCGTTACCCGGGACAGGATTAACTATGGCTACACCTTC
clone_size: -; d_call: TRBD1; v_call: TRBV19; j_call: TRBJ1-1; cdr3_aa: CASSLPQGAASTEAFF; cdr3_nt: TGTGCCAGTAGTCTGCCACAGGGGGCGGCGAGTACTGAAGCTTTCTTT
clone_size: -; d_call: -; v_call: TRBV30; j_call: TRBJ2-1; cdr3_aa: CAWSLKGPRDEQFF; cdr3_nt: TGTGCCTGGAGTCTAAAAGGTCCCCGGGATGAGCAGTTCTTC
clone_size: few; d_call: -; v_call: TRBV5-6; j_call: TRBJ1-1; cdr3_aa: CASSLGAYTEAFF; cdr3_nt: TGTGCCAGCAGCTTGGGGGCGTACACTGAAGCTTTCTTT
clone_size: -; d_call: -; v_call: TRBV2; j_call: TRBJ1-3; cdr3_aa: CASERGGSGNTIYF; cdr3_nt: TGTGCCAGTGAGCGGGGGGGCTCTGGAAACACCATATATTTT
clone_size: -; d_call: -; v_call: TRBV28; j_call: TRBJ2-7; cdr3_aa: CASSPPRGPSSF; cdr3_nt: TGTGCCAGCAGTCCCCCGAGGGGTCCCTCCAGCTTC
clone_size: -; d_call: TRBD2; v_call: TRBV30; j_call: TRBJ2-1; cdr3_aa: CAWSPSGGYEQFF; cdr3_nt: TGTGCCTGGAGTCCTAGCGGGGGATATGAGCAGTTCTTC